The 25 T cell receptor beta chains presented below share a single source sample, sequenced in a study of cytomegalovirus exposure and HLA in healthy donors. Primers included in the PCR were 60 Vbeta and 13 Jbeta primers. Some clones are missing from TCRdb's copy, which holds only in-frame ones; the method was immunoSEQ multiplex PCR. The sample lists over 80,000 clones; about 70% were seen once. The specimen sequenced was PBMCs. All receptors derive from a man aged 40-50 years in good health and CMV-seronegative.

This chain connects TRBV5-1 to TRBJ1-4; tentatively, D is TRBD1 (6 bases). Germline-derived CDR1 and CDR2 are SGHRS and YFSETQ. V gave up 0 bases and J gave up 6 bases, with 12 bases separating them. This CDR3 has 15 amino acids. The CDR3 spells CASSLGGPRYEKLFF. The CDR3 bases are TGCGCCAGCAGCTTGGGGGGGCCCCGTTATGAAAAACTGTTTTTT.

The rearrangement links TRBV28 to TRBJ1-1; D remains ambiguous. Germline V CDR1 and CDR2: MDHEN, SYDVKM. CDR3 length equals 13 residues. The V end lost 2 bases, the J end lost 1 base, and 5 bases lay between the germline ends. CDR3 nucleotides: TGTGCCAGCAGTTTAAGCGGGAACACTGAAGCTTTCTTT. It is translated as CASSLSGNTEAFF.

The chain joins TRBV4-1 to TRBJ1-6, with D perhaps matching TRBD1 (6 bases). The CDR3 covers 17 residues. Germline CDR1 MGHRA, CDR2 YSYEKL. Trimming stripped 2 bases from V and 7 bases from J, with 18 bases between. The chain's CDR3 is CASSQTQGTLRNSPLHF. Here the CDR3 DNA reads TGCGCCAGCAGCCAAACCCAAGGGACACTTAGGAATTCACCCCTCCACTTT.

A few counts support this clone. The chain combines TRBV14 with TRBJ1-1; the D is unclear. Trimming removed 3 bases from V and 6 bases from J, with 11 bases in between. Germline assignment: CDR1 SGHDN and CDR2 FVKESK. The CDR3 is 13 residues long. The CDR3 is CASSQDLGSEAFF. Here the CDR3 DNA reads TGTGCCAGCAGCCAGGACTTGGGGTCTGAAGCTTTCTTT.

This chain links TRBV7-2 with TRBJ1-2; D is possibly TRBD1 (5 bases). CDR1 SGHTA and CDR2 FQGNSA come from the germline V gene. V lost 5 bases, J lost 6 bases, and 19 bases lay in between. This CDR3 has 15 amino acids. The CDR3 here is CASSPTSDRFHGYTF. The CDR3 region has the DNA TGTGCCAGCAGCCCCACGTCCGACAGATTCCATGGCTACACCTTC.

This clone has a handful of counts. The chain joins TRBV4-1 to TRBJ2-5; 12 nucleotides align to TRBD2. Germline lookup yields CDR1 MGHRA and CDR2 YSYEKL. The CDR3 runs to 15 residues. The ends lost 5 bases at V and 5 bases at J; junction bases unmatched: 6. The CDR3 spells CASSRLAGEGETQYF. CDR3 sequence (DNA): TGCGCCAGCAGCAGACTAGCGGGGGAAGGGGAGACCCAGTACTTC.

CDR3 protein: CASRLDTNYGYTF. CDR3 bases: TGTGCCAGCAGATTGGACACAAACTATGGCTACACCTTC. The V and J genes are TRBV6-1 and TRBJ1-2, with D possibly TRBD1 on 5 matching bases. Germline V gene lookup returns CDR1 MNHNS and CDR2 SASEGT. Deletions cut 6 bases from V and 2 bases from J, with 10 bases between. The CDR3 covers 13 residues.

This clone was observed a few times. The V gene is TRBV7-2, the J gene TRBJ1-5; no reliable D call. V was clipped by 4 bases and J by 8 bases, with 9 bases between them. Germline assignment: CDR1 SGHTA and CDR2 FQGNSA. The CDR3 is 12 residues long. In DNA form, the CDR3 reads TGTGCCAGCAGCTCACTCGCGGAGCCCCAGCATTTT. It is translated as CASSSLAEPQHF.

This chain joins TRBV15 and TRBJ2-6, with TRBD1 matching over 8 bases. V was clipped by 5 bases and J by 2 bases; unmatched bases: 11. The CDR3 spans 18 residues. CDR1 and CDR2 from the germline V gene are LNHNV and YYDKDF (reference sequence). As DNA, the CDR3 is TGTGCCACCAGCCCGCGACGCAGGGGGCAGGCTGGGGCCAACGTCCTGACTTTC. As protein: CATSPRRRGQAGANVLTF.

The table lists this clone with a few counts. The genes are TRBV6-5 and TRBJ1-1; 9 nucleotides align to TRBD1. The germline V gene has CDR1 MNHEY and CDR2 SVGAGI. This CDR3 spans 16 amino acids. V shed 0 bases and J 10 bases; nucleotides not matched to a gene: 12. CDR3 nucleotide sequence: TGTGCCAGCAGTTACTCCGGTTACAGGGGGCTCAAAGGAGCTTTCTTT. Translation: CASSYSGYRGLKGAFF.

The chain joins TRBV28 to TRBJ2-7; 12 nucleotides match TRBD1. The CDR3 loop spans 15 amino acids. The germline V gene has CDR1 MDHEN and CDR2 SYDVKM. V gave up 6 bases and J gave up 6 bases; unmatched junction bases: 9. CDR3 region: CASRRAGQGASEQYF. The CDR3, as DNA: TGTGCCAGCAGGAGGGCGGGACAGGGGGCAAGCGAGCAGTACTTC. Supplemented by reference TRBV28 and TRBJ2-7, the full variable domain reads DVKVTQSSRYLVKRTGEKVFLECVQDMDHENMFWYRQDPGLGLRLIYFSYDVKMKEKGDIPEGYSVSREKKERFSLILESASTNQTSMYLCASRRAGQGASEQYFGPGTRLTVT.

V and J are TRBV27 and TRBJ2-7; tentative D call: TRBD2 (6 bases). This CDR3 contains 13 residues. The germline V gene has CDR1 MNHEY and CDR2 SMNVEV (reference sequence). V was trimmed by 7 bases and J by 7 bases, leaving 17 bases between them. The DNA of the CDR3 is TGTGCCAGCACCCGGACCGGGGGTGGAGAGCAGTACTTC. The encoded protein is CASTRTGGGEQYF.

This chain connects TRBV28 to TRBJ2-1; weak D call: TRBD2 (5 bases). Per germline, CDR1 MDHEN and CDR2 SYDVKM. This CDR3 comprises 14 residues. The ends were cut back, 4 bases at V and 7 bases at J, with 14 bases in the middle. The CDR3, as DNA: TGTGCCAGCAGTTCGAGGGTACGGCCGAATGAGCAGTTCTTC. It specifies CASSSRVRPNEQFF.

This clone was recorded a few times. The chain uses TRBV11-1 and TRBJ1-1; no definite D call. CDR1 and CDR2 from the germline V gene are SGHAT and FQDESV (reference sequence). The CDR3 is 13 residues long. The germline V and J ends were trimmed by 0 bases and 7 bases, with 9 bases remaining between them. This CDR3 is CASSLARRGEAFF. CDR3 sequence (DNA): TGTGCCAGCAGCTTAGCGCGGCGGGGTGAAGCTTTCTTT.

This clone occurred a few times. The rearrangement uses TRBV9 and TRBJ1-4, with a tentative D call TRBD1 (5 bases). The CDR3 is 16 amino acids. Germline CDR1 is SGDLS and CDR2 is YYNGEE. V lost 4 bases to trimming and J lost 0 bases, with 13 bases between them. CDR3 sequence (DNA): TGTGCCAGCAGCATCGGTCAGGGTGCAACTAATGAAAAACTGTTTTTT. It is translated as CASSIGQGATNEKLFF.

This clone was seen a single time. The rearrangement uses TRBV15 and TRBJ1-5; D call uncertain. CDR3 length: 14 residues. The V end was cut by 0 bases, the J end by 6 bases, with 9 bases between. Germline lookup yields CDR1 LNHNV and CDR2 YYDKDF (reference sequence). The CDR3 DNA follows: TGTGCCACCAGCAGAGATCGAGGTGTTCAGCCCCAGCATTTT. Its translation: CATSRDRGVQPQHF.

The chain joins TRBV10-3 to TRBJ2-1; tentatively, D is TRBD2 (7 bases). This CDR3 contains 14 residues. V shed 9 bases and J shed 8 bases, with 20 bases lying between them. Germline V lookup: CDR1 ENHRY, CDR2 SYGVKD. CDR3 nucleotides: TGTGCCATGAATAATCGGGGGGCTAGGGATGAGCAGTTCTTC. Amino acid sequence: CAMNNRGARDEQFF.

The genes are TRBV6-4 and TRBJ2-1; 8 bases match TRBD1. Germline V gene sequence: CDR1 MRHNA, CDR2 SNTAGT. V trimming: 4 bases; J trimming: 6 bases; junction bases outside the gene matches: 5. This CDR3 has 14 residues. The CDR3 DNA is TGTGCCAGCAGTGGCCAGGGGGCTGGCAATGAGCAGTTCTTC. Its translation: CASSGQGAGNEQFF.

This chain connects TRBV19 to TRBJ2-3, with D perhaps matching TRBD2 (6 bases). Germline V lookup: CDR1 LNHDA, CDR2 SQIVND (reference sequence). Trimming took off 7 bases at V and 1 base at J, with 15 bases between the two ends. CDR3 length: 15 amino acids. CDR3 amino acids: CASTPRWGGTDTQYF. The CDR3 bases are TGTGCCAGTACCCCTCGATGGGGGGGCACAGATACGCAGTATTTT.

The sample holds a few counts of this clone. The chain links TRBV10-3 to TRBJ2-7; no definite D call. V dropped 4 bases and J dropped 2 bases, with 6 bases sitting between them. The germline CDR1 and CDR2 sequences are ENHRY and SYGVKD. CDR3 length: 12 amino acids. This CDR3 is CAISAGTYEQYF. The CDR3 DNA sequence: TGTGCCATCAGTGCAGGAACCTACGAGCAGTACTTC.

The genes are TRBV11-2 and TRBJ2-5; D ambiguous. The end of the DNA fits TRBJ2-7 better, so the J call may be wrong. Per the germline V gene, CDR1 is SGHAT and CDR2 is FQNNGV. The CDR3 spans 11 residues. The CDR3 DNA sequence: TGTGCCAGCAGCCTCGTGAGCGAGCAGTACTTC. It yields the protein CASSLVSEQYF.

V and J are TRBV6-6 and TRBJ2-7; D perhaps matches TRBD1 (5 bases). Per germline, CDR1 MNHNY and CDR2 SVGAGI (reference sequence). CDR3 length equals 15 residues. The germline V and J ends were trimmed by 0 bases and 2 bases, with 11 bases remaining between them. CDR3 amino acids: CASSYSDRATYEQYF. CDR3 DNA sequence: TGTGCCAGCAGTTACTCTGACAGAGCGACCTACGAGCAGTACTTC.

The rearrangement uses TRBV6-1 and TRBJ2-5; D remains ambiguous. Germline V gives CDR1 MNHNS, CDR2 SASEGT. The CDR3 sequence is 9 residues long. With 11 bases removed from V and 4 bases from J, the gap between germline ends came to 5 bases. CDR3 protein: CAVRETQYF. CDR3 nucleotide sequence: TGTGCCGTTCGAGAGACCCAGTACTTC.

J is TRBJ1-1 and V is TRBV6-1; D not resolved. This CDR3 comprises 14 residues. CDR1 is MNHNS, CDR2 SASEGT, per germline. V shed 7 bases and J shed 2 bases, with 14 bases lying between them. This CDR3 reads CASIASGANTEAFF. The DNA of the CDR3 is TGTGCCAGCATTGCATCGGGAGCCAACACTGAAGCTTTCTTT.

The rearrangement uses TRBV10-2 and TRBJ2-5; D perhaps matches TRBD1 (6 bases). V was shortened by 3 bases and J by 4 bases, with 12 bases between the two germline ends. Germline V gives CDR1 WSHSY, CDR2 SAAADI. The length of the CDR3 is 14 residues. For the CDR3, the DNA is TGCGCCAGCAGTGAACCGGGACACCGAGAGACCCAGTACTTC. It specifies CASSEPGHRETQYF.